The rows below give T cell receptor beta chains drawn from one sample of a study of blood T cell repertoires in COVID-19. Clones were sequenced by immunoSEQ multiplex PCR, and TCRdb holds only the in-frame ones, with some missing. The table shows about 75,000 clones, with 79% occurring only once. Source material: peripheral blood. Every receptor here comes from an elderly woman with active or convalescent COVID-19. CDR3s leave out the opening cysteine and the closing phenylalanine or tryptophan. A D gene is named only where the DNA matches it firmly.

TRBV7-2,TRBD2,ASSSTSLEQF
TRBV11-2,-,ASSLRLAGALQETQY
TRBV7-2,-,ASSTRYPSYEQY
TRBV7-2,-,ASSPGGLGINEQF
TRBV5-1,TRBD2,ASSLWAGVAGDGETQY
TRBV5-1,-,ASSFRTQRTDSYEQY
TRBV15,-,ATSRGQDQETQY
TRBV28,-,ASRTTGGVGGNEQF
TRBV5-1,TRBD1,ASSLDRGLGEAF
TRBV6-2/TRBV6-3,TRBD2,ASSGDGTSGLSGANVLT
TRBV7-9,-,ASSSLVAKY
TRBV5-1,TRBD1,ASSKGPRDRGGETQY
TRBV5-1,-,ASSQILRGGATDTQY
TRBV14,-,ASSQGGRQASYEQY
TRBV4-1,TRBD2,ASSLKSGGGSETQY
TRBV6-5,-,ASSYRSSPLH
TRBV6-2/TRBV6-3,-,ASSYDGGFTDTQY
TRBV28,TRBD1,ASSLRGFYGYT
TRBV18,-,ASSTLQGYKNIQY
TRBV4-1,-,ASSQGTGSYEKLF
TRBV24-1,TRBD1,ATSDFGQGVDNEQF
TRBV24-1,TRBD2,ATLGGGGANVLT
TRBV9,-,ASSVDSGLPSLQTQY
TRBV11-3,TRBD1,ASSLEDRVNGNNEQF
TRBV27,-,ASSYSDQGRVGYT
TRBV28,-,ASSFVGDNQPQH
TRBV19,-,ASSIGIANQPQH
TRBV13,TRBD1,ASSTGTGNYGYT
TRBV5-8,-,ASSLAWRSGNTIY
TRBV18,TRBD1,ASSPIPGQRNTEAF
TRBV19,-,ASSTARGSEAF
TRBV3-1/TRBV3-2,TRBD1,ASSQGTGTNIQY
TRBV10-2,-,ASSVVSEQF
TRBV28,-,ASSSLWRGNQPQH
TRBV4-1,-,ASSHPPGGNMGSPLH
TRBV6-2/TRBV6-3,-,ASSYDPPRGSSYNEQF
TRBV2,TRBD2,ATRGLVAGGGETQY
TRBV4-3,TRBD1,ASSLRDRGQNYGYT
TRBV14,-,ASSPGGGMNTEAF
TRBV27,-,ASSSLQGYQPQH
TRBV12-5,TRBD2,ASATSGSVHEQY
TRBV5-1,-,ASSLLAGTQYEQF
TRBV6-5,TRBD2,ASSSLTSGASYEQY
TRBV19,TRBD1,ASSIDLRTGSGELF
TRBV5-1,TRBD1,ASSWTGGITEAF
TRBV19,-,ASSMAGVSNQPQH
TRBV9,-,ASSVEASSATGGYT
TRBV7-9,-,ASSEGVNTEAF
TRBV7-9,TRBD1,ASSADRVGGNQPQH
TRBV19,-,ASSIATGREQY
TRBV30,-,AWSVRSGVWAGELF
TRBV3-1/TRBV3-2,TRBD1,ASSPRGTGGDHYEQY
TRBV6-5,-,ASRAGPTDTQY